A selection of T cell receptor beta chains follows, all from one sample in a study of blood T cell repertoires in COVID-19. Clones were sequenced by immunoSEQ multiplex PCR, and TCRdb holds only the in-frame ones, with some missing. The data show some 290,000 clones, 87% seen once. Sequenced input: peripheral blood. The receptors were sampled from a woman between 50 and 59 years old who had recovered from COVID-19. The CDR3 runs from the conserved cysteine through the conserved F or W. The D gene is left open where the match is weak. A row's size may be missing; if present it is once, few, many or a size class.

j_call: TRBJ2-7; cdr3_length: 16; d_call: NA; v_call: TRBV18; clone_size: NA; cdr3_nt: TGTGCCAGCTCACCAAGGTCCAGGGGGGCATACTACGAGCAGTACTTC; cdr3_aa: CASSPRSRGAYYEQYF
j_call: TRBJ2-4; cdr3_length: 17; d_call: TRBD2; v_call: TRBV28; clone_size: NA; cdr3_nt: TGTGCCACCAGGGCCCCCTTCACTAGCGGGCTTCAAAACATTCAGTACTTC; cdr3_aa: CATRAPFTSGLQNIQYF
j_call: TRBJ2-6; cdr3_length: 15; d_call: NA; v_call: TRBV5-1; clone_size: NA; cdr3_nt: TGCGCCAGCAGCTTGGTTGCGGCTGGGGCCAACGTCCTGACTTTC; cdr3_aa: CASSLVAAGANVLTF
j_call: TRBJ1-2; cdr3_length: 15; d_call: TRBD1; v_call: TRBV5-1; clone_size: NA; cdr3_nt: TGCGCCAGCAGCTTGGGGACAGGGAGCGTCTATGGCTACACCTTC; cdr3_aa: CASSLGTGSVYGYTF
j_call: TRBJ1-2; cdr3_length: 13; d_call: NA; v_call: TRBV15; clone_size: NA; cdr3_nt: TGTGCCACCAGCAGAGCAGGGGACTATGGCTACACCTTC; cdr3_aa: CATSRAGDYGYTF
j_call: TRBJ2-3; cdr3_length: 15; d_call: TRBD2; v_call: TRBV10-3; clone_size: once; cdr3_nt: TGTGCCATCTGTTCCCCCCGGGAGGGCACAGATACGCAGTATTTT; cdr3_aa: CAICSPREGTDTQYF
j_call: TRBJ2-1; cdr3_length: 15; d_call: TRBD2; v_call: TRBV2; clone_size: NA; cdr3_nt: TGTGCCACTTCACGGGAGGTTACCTCCTCCAATGAGCAGTTCTTC; cdr3_aa: CATSREVTSSNEQFF
j_call: TRBJ2-1; cdr3_length: 19; d_call: TRBD2; v_call: TRBV7-2; clone_size: NA; cdr3_nt: TGTGCCAGCAGCTTCCGGCGCGGGATAGCGGGACGCTCCTACAATGAGCAGTTCTTC; cdr3_aa: CASSFRRGIAGRSYNEQFF
j_call: TRBJ1-1; cdr3_length: 15; d_call: NA; v_call: TRBV7-2; clone_size: NA; cdr3_nt: TGTGCCAGCAGCTCCGACAGATTCATGAACACTGAAGCTTTCTTT; cdr3_aa: CASSSDRFMNTEAFF
j_call: TRBJ2-7; cdr3_length: 14; d_call: NA; v_call: TRBV4-2; clone_size: NA; cdr3_nt: TGTGCCAGCAGCCAAGAGGCCGACTATTACGAGCAGTACTTC; cdr3_aa: CASSQEADYYEQYF
j_call: TRBJ2-1; cdr3_length: 17; d_call: TRBD2; v_call: TRBV7-3; clone_size: once; cdr3_nt: TGTGCCAGCAGCGCCCGCTCCGGGACTAGCGGGACCAATGAGCAGTTCTTC; cdr3_aa: CASSARSGTSGTNEQFF
j_call: TRBJ2-2; cdr3_length: 15; d_call: NA; v_call: TRBV27; clone_size: NA; cdr3_nt: TGTGCCAGCAGTTTCTTGGGACAATACACCGGGGAGCTGTTTTTT; cdr3_aa: CASSFLGQYTGELFF